A single sample is the source of the 11 T cell receptor beta chains below, sequenced in a study of cytomegalovirus exposure and HLA in healthy donors. The PCR was carried out with 60 Vbeta primers and 13 Jbeta primers. Profiling relied on immunoSEQ multiplex PCR, and the TCRdb table lists in-frame clones only, not all of them. The table records about 160,000 clones, around 75% of them present only once. Material for sequencing was PBMCs. Receptor source: a human donor in good health.

The chain uses TRBV5-1 and TRBJ2-7; maybe TRBD1 (5 bases). The germline gives CDR1 SGHRS, CDR2 YFSETQ. The CDR3 runs 14 residues. Trimming removed 1 base from V and 3 bases from J, with 11 bases in between. The CDR3 nucleotides read TGCGCCAGCAGCTTGATGCAGGGTGACTACGAGCAGTACTTC. As protein: CASSLMQGDYEQYF.

The chain joins TRBV5-6 to TRBJ2-7; no clear D gene. CDR1 and CDR2 from the germline V gene are SGHDT and YYEEEE. Deletions cut 2 bases from V and 4 bases from J, with 7 bases between. This CDR3 has 12 amino acids. The CDR3 DNA is TGTGCCAGCAGCTTAGGCGGTTACGAGCAGTACTTC. It codes for CASSLGGYEQYF.

This chain joins TRBV5-4 and TRBJ2-3; 11 bases align to TRBD2. The CDR3 has 17 amino acids. Germline V CDR1 and CDR2: SGHNT, YYREEE (reference sequence). Germline trimming cut 6 bases from V and 2 bases from J; bases unmatched to any gene: 11. CDR3 DNA: TGTGCCAGCACCAAGCGGTTAGCGGGGGGGTACACAGATACGCAGTATTTT. Its translation is CASTKRLAGGYTDTQYF. The full variable domain, its missing parts supplied by reference TRBV5-4 and TRBJ2-3, is ETGVTQSPTHLIKTRGQQVTLRCSSQSGHNTVSWYQQALGQGPQFIFQYYREEENGRGNFPPRFSGLQFPNYSSELNVNALELDDSALYLCASTKRLAGGYTDTQYFGPGTRLTVL.

This clone has a single count. The chain couples TRBV5-1 to TRBJ1-1; 8 bases fit TRBD1. V lost 4 bases and J lost 4; bases outside the gene matches: 9. The germline CDR1 and CDR2 sequences are SGHRS and YFSETQ. CDR3 length equals 15 residues. CDR3 loop: CASSLPGTGGTEAFF. The CDR3 region has the DNA TGCGCCAGCAGCCTCCCAGGTACAGGGGGCACTGAAGCTTTCTTT.

This chain's CDR3 is CASSVSGISYNEQFF. CDR3 in DNA: TGTGCCAGCAGCGTCAGCGGGATATCCTACAATGAGCAGTTCTTC. The gene calls are TRBV9 and TRBJ2-1, with 7 bases fitting TRBD2. The CDR3 has 15 residues. Germline CDR1 reads SGDLS; CDR2 reads YYNGEE. The J segment lost 1 base and the V segment lost 2 bases, leaving 3 bases of the junction unmatched.

The chain employs TRBV11-2 and TRBJ1-1, with 9 bases fitting TRBD1. The V and J ends lost 4 bases and 5 bases, in that order; junction bases with no gene match: 5. The CDR3 totals 14 residues. The germline CDR1 and CDR2 sequences are SGHAT and FQNNGV. The CDR3 loop reads CASSSQGAGTEAFF. Written as DNA, the CDR3 is TGTGCCAGCAGCTCACAGGGGGCTGGGACTGAAGCTTTCTTT.

This clone was seen more than once but under ten times. V and J are TRBV6-6 and TRBJ1-4; D is ambiguous. Trimming removed 4 bases at V and 0 bases at J, with 6 bases between. The CDR3 sequence is 14 residues long. The germline V gene has CDR1 MNHNY and CDR2 SVGAGI (reference sequence). CDR3 region: CASSFQATNEKLFF. DNA of the CDR3: TGTGCCAGCAGTTTTCAGGCAACTAATGAAAAACTGTTTTTT.

The gene calls are TRBV11-2 and TRBJ2-3; 9 bases are a match to TRBD2. Germline V gene sequence: CDR1 SGHAT, CDR2 FQNNGV. The CDR3 spans 16 residues. Trimming at V came to 5 bases and at J to 4 bases, leaving 10 bases not matched to a gene. CDR3 sequence (DNA): TGTGCCAGCAGCCGCCAGAGGGGCGGGGGGGCAGATACGCAGTATTTT. It translates to CASSRQRGGGADTQYF.

The rearrangement uses TRBV4-3 and TRBJ2-7; TRBD1 matches 7 bases. The CDR3 runs to 14 residues. V was clipped by 3 bases and J by 5 bases; unmatched bases: 7. CDR1 is LGHNA and CDR2 is YSLEER in the germline V gene. DNA for the CDR3: TGCGCCAGCAGCCATGCAGACAGGGACAACGAGCAGTACTTC. As protein: CASSHADRDNEQYF.

The chain uses TRBV27 and TRBJ1-5; 7 bases align to TRBD1. Germline CDR1 MNHEY, CDR2 SMNVEV (reference sequence). The CDR3 totals 16 residues. After removal of 1 base from V and 1 base from J, the junction contained 4 bases not matched to a gene. CDR3 region: CASSLFPTGSNQPQHF. DNA for the CDR3: TGTGCCAGCAGTTTATTCCCGACAGGGAGCAATCAGCCCCAGCATTTT.

As concerns this clone: Other DNA sequences within the sample encode an identical CDR3. The chain links TRBV4-3 to TRBJ1-5, with D possibly TRBD1 on 5 matching bases. Trimming shortened V by 0 bases and J by 4 bases, and 10 bases separated the two germline ends. CDR3 length equals 15 residues. Germline lookup yields CDR1 LGHNA and CDR2 YSLEER. The CDR3: CASSQDGGINQPQHF. Written as DNA, the CDR3 is TGCGCCAGCAGCCAAGATGGGGGGATTAATCAGCCCCAGCATTTT.